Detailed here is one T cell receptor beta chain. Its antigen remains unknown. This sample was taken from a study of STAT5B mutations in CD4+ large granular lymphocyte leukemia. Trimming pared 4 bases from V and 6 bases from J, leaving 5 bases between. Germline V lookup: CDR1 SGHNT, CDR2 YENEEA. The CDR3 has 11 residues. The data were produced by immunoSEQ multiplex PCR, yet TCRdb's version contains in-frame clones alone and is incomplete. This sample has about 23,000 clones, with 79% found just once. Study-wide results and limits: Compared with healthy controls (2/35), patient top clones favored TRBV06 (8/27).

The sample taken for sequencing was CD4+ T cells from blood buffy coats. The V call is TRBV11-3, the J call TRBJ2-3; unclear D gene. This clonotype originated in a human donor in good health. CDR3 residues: CASSSEDTQYF. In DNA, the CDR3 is TGTGCCAGCAGCTCTGAGGATACGCAGTATTTT.